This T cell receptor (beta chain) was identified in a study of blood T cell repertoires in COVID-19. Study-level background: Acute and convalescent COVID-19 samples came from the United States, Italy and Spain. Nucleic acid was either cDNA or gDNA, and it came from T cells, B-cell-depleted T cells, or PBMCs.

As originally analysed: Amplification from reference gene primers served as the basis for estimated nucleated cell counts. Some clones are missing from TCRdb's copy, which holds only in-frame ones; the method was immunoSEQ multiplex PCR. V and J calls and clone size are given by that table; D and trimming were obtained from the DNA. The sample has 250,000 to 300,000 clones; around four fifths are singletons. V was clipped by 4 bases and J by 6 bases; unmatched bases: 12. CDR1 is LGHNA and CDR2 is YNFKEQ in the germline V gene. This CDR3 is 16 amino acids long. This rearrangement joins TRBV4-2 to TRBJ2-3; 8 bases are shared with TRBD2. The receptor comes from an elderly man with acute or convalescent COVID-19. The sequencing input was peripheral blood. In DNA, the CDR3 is TGTGCCAGCAGCCCTTTGAGCCGGGGGGGACCGGATACGCAGTATTTT. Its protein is CASSPLSRGGPDTQYF.